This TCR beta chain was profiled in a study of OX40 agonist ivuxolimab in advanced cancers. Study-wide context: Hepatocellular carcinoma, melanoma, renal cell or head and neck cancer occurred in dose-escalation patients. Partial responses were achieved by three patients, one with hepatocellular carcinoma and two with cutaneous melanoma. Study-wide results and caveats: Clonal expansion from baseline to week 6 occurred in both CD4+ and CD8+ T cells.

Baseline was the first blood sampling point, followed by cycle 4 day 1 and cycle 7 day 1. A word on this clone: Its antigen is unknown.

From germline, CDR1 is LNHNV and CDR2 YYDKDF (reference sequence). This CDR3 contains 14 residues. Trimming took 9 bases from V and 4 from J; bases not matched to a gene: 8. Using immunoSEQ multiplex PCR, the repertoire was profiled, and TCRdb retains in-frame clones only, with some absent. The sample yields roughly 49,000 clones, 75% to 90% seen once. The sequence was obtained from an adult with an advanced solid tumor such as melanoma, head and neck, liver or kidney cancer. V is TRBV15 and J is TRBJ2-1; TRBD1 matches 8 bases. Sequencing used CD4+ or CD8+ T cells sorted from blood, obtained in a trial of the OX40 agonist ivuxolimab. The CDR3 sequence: CATAATGGYNEQFF. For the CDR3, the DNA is TGTGCCACAGCAGCTACAGGGGGGTACAATGAGCAGTTCTTC.